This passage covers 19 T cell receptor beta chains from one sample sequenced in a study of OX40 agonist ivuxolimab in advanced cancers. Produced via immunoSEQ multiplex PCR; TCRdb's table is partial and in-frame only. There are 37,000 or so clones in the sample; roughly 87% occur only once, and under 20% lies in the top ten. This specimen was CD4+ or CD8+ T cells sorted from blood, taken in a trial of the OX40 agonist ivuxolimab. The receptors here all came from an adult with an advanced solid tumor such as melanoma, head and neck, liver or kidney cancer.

This chain's CDR3 is CASSLDSFGTGVLYGYTF. CDR3 bases: TGTGCCAGCAGCTTAGATAGTTTCGGGACAGGTGTTCTATATGGCTACACCTTC. The chain employs TRBV11-2 and TRBJ1-2, with 8 bases identical to TRBD1. CDR1 SGHAT and CDR2 FQNNGV come from the germline V gene. CDR3 length: 18 residues. The V segment lost 0 bases and the J segment 5 bases; nucleotides outside the gene matches: 14.

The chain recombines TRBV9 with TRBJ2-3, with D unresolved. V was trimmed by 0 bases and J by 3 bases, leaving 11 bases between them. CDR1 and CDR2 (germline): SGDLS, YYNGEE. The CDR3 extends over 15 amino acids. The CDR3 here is CASSVEPVITDTQYF. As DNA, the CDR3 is TGTGCCAGCAGCGTAGAACCAGTTATAACAGATACGCAGTATTTT.

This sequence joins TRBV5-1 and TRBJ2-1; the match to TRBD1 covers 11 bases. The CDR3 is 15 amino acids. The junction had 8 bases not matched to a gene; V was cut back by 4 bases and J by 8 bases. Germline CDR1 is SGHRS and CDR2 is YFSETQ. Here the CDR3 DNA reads TGCGCCAGCAGCGCGGGACAGGGGGGCCAGGATGAGCAGTTCTTC. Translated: CASSAGQGGQDEQFF.

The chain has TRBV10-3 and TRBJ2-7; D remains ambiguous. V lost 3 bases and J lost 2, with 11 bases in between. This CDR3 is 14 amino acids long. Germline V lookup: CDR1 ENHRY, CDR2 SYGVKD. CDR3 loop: CAISESPSPYEQYF. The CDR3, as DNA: TGTGCCATCAGTGAATCTCCTTCTCCCTACGAGCAGTACTTC.

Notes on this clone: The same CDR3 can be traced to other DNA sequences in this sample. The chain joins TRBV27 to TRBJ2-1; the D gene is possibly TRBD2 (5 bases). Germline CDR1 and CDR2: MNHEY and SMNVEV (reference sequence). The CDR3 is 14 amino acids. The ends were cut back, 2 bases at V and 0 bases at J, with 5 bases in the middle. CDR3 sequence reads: CASSLGSSYNEQFF. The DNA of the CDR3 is TGTGCCAGCAGTTTAGGGAGCTCCTACAATGAGCAGTTCTTC.

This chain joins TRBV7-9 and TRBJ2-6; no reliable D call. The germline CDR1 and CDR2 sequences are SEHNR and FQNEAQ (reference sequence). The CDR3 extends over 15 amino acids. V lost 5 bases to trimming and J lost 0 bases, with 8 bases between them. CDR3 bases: TGTGCCAGCAGCCAAACACGCTCTGGGGCCAACGTCCTGACTTTC. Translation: CASSQTRSGANVLTF.

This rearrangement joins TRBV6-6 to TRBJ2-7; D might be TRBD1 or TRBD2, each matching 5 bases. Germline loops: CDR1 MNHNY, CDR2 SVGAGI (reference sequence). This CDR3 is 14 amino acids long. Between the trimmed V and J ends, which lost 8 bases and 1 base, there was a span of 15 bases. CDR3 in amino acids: CASANVGGSYEQYF. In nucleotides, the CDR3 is TGTGCCAGCGCAAACGTTGGGGGTTCCTACGAGCAGTACTTC.

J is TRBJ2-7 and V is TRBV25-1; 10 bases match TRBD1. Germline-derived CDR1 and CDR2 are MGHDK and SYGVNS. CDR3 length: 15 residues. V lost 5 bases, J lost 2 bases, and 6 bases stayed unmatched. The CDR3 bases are TGTGCCAGCAGTACCCCGGGACAGGGGACCTACGAGCAGTACTTC. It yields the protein CASSTPGQGTYEQYF.

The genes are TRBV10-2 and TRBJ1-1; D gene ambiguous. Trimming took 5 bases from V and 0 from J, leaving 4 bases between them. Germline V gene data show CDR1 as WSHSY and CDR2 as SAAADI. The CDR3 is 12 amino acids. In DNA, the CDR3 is TGCGCCAGCAGTTATCTGAACACTGAAGCTTTCTTT. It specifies CASSYLNTEAFF.

Here the CDR3 DNA reads TGTGCCAGCAGCCAAGATTTCGGGCAGAACACTGAAGCTTTCTTT. Translated, it gives CASSQDFGQNTEAFF. This chain uses TRBV4-2 with TRBJ1-1; D call uncertain. CDR3 size: 15 residues. Trimming stripped 0 bases from V and 1 base from J, with 9 bases between. Per the germline V gene, CDR1 is LGHNA and CDR2 is YNFKEQ.

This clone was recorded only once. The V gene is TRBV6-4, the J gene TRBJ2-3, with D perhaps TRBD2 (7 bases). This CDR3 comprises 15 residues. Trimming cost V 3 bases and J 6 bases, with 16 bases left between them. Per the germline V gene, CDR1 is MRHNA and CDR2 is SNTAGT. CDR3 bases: TGTGCCAGCAGTGAAGGGGGGGGACTGGGGGATACGCAGTATTTT. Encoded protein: CASSEGGGLGDTQYF.

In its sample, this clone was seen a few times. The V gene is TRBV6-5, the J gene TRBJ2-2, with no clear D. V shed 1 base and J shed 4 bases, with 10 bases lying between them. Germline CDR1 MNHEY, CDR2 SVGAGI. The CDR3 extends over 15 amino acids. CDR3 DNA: TGTGCCAGCAGTTACTTAGACGGGTCCACCGGGGAGCTGTTTTTT. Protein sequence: CASSYLDGSTGELFF.

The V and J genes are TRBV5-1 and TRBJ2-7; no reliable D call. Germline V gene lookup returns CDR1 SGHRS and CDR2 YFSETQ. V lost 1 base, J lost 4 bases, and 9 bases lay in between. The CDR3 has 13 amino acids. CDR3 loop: CASSLLPLYEQYF. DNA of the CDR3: TGCGCCAGCAGCTTGTTACCTTTGTACGAGCAGTACTTC.

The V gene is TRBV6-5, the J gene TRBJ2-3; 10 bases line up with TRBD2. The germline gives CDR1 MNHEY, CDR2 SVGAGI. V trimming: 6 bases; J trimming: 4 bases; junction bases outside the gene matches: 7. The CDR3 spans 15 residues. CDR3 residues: CASRTEAGGPDTQYF. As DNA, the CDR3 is TGTGCCAGCAGAACGGAAGCGGGGGGGCCAGATACGCAGTATTTT.

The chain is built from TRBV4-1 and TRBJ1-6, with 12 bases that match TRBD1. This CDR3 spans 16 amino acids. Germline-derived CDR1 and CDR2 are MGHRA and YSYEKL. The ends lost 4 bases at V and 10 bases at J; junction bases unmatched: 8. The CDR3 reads CASSRGDRGLWSPLHF. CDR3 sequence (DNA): TGCGCCAGCAGCCGAGGGGACAGGGGGCTTTGGTCACCCCTCCACTTT.

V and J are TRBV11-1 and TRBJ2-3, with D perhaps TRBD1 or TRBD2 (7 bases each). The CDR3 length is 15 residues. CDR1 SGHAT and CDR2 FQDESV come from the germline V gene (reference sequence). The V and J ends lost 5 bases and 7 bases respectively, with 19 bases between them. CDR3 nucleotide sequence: TGTGCCAGCAGCCCCGGCCCAGGGGGGGGGAATACGCAGTATTTT. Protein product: CASSPGPGGGNTQYF.

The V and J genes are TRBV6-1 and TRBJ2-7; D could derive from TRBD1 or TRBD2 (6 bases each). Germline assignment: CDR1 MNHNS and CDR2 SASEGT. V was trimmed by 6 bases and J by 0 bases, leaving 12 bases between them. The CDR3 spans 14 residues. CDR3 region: CASSGGHFSYEQYF. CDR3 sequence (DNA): TGTGCCAGCAGCGGGGGACATTTCTCCTACGAGCAGTACTTC.

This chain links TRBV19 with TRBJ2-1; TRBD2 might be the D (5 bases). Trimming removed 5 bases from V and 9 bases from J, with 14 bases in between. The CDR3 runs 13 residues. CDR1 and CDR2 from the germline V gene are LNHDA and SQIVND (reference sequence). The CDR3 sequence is CASSGSGYSEQFF. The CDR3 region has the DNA TGTGCCAGTAGTGGGAGTGGGTATAGTGAGCAGTTCTTC.

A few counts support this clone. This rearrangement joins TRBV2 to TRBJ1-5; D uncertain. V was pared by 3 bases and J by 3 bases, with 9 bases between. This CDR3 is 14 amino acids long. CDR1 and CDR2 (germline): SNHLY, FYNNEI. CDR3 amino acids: CASSEEGYNQPQHF. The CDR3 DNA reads TGTGCCAGCAGTGAGGAAGGTTACAATCAGCCCCAGCATTTT.